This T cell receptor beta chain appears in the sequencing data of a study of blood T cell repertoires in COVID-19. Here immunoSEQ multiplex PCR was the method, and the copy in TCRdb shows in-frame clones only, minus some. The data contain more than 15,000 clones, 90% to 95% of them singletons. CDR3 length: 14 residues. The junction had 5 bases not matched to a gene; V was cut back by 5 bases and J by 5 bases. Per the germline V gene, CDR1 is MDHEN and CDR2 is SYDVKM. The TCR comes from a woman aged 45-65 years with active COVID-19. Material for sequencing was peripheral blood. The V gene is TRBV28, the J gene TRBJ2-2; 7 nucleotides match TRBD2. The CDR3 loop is CASSATSWTGELFF. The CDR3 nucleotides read TGTGCCAGCAGTGCGACTAGCTGGACCGGGGAGCTGTTTTTT.